The text below deals with one T cell receptor (beta chain). In the study's own analysis: How many nucleated cells were present was estimated from reference gene primer amplification. The repertoire was sequenced with immunoSEQ multiplex PCR; TCRdb's copy has only in-frame clones and lacks some. That table is the source of V, J and clone size, and D and trimming were worked out from the DNA. The sample has about 120,000 clones; about 90% are singletons. Germline CDR1 reads MGHRA; CDR2 reads YSYEKL. The CDR3 runs 18 residues. The V segment lost 2 bases and the J segment 4 bases; nucleotides outside the gene matches: 15. The sample belongs to a study of blood T cell repertoires in COVID-19. Study background: COVID-19 samples collected from the United States, Italy and Spain covered acute and convalescent phases.

The chain recombines TRBV4-1 with TRBJ2-5, with 8 bases matching TRBD1. Source material: peripheral blood. The source is a woman in her sixties or seventies with acute or convalescent COVID-19. The CDR3 here is CASSQQLTGQGLGETQYF. The CDR3 DNA sequence: TGCGCCAGCAGCCAACAATTGACCGGACAGGGCCTGGGAGAGACCCAGTACTTC.